The 17 T cell receptor beta chains listed next were all sequenced from one sample in a study of T cell responses to AZD1222 COVID-19 vaccine. Produced via immunoSEQ multiplex PCR; TCRdb's table is partial and in-frame only. The sample consists of nearly 200,000 clones, approximately 93% of them appearing once. The starting material was peripheral blood, obtained 28 days after the second AZD1222 dose. The receptor set was obtained from an adult who received the AZD1222 COVID-19 vaccine.

This rearrangement joins TRBV25-1 to TRBJ1-5, with unresolved D. Trimming stripped 7 bases from V and 2 bases from J, with 6 bases between. Per germline, CDR1 MGHDK and CDR2 SYGVNS. The CDR3 is made up of 12 amino acids. The CDR3 DNA follows: TGTGCCAGCAATGAGGGCAATCAGCCCCAGCATTTT. Protein product: CASNEGNQPQHF.

The chain uses TRBV5-4 and TRBJ2-7, with 8 nucleotides matching TRBD2. Looked up from germline, CDR1 is SGHNT and CDR2 is YYREEE (reference sequence). Germline trimming cut 4 bases from V and 5 bases from J; bases unmatched to any gene: 8. This CDR3 contains 14 residues. This chain's CDR3 is CASSDRDGGDEQYF. The CDR3 nucleotides are TGTGCCAGCAGCGACCGGGACGGGGGGGACGAGCAGTACTTC. The variable domain in full, completed from reference TRBV5-4 and TRBJ2-7, reads ETGVTQSPTHLIKTRGQQVTLRCSSQSGHNTVSWYQQALGQGPQFIFQYYREEENGRGNFPPRFSGLQFPNYSSELNVNALELDDSALYLCASSDRDGGDEQYFGPGTRLTVT.

The rearrangement links TRBV5-3 to TRBJ1-5; TRBD1 might be the D (6 bases). TRBV5-3 is placed among ORFs of uncertain function. CDR3 length equals 16 residues. Deletions cut 0 bases from V and 5 bases from J, with 15 bases between. CDR3 bases: TGTGCCAGAAGCTTGGCGCCCCCACAGGGTGATCAGCCCCAGCATTTT. Protein: CARSLAPPQGDQPQHF.

The J gene is TRBJ2-5, the V gene TRBV24-1; D possibly corresponds to TRBD1 (6 bases). The CDR3 loop spans 15 amino acids. CDR1 and CDR2 (germline): KGHDR, SFDVKD. V was shortened by 2 bases and J by 5 bases, with 14 bases between the two germline ends. The CDR3 bases are TGTGCCACCAGTGATTCCGGGACAAGGGGGGAGACCCAGTACTTC. This translates into CATSDSGTRGETQYF.

The chain links TRBV7-3 to TRBJ1-2, with 10 bases that match TRBD1. V gave up 4 bases and J gave up 8 bases; unmatched junction bases: 7. This CDR3 is 14 amino acids long. Per germline, CDR1 SGHTA and CDR2 FQGTGA. CDR3 sequence: CASSSGTGERGYTF. In DNA, the CDR3 is TGTGCCAGCAGCTCCGGGACAGGGGAAAGGGGCTACACCTTC.

The rearrangement joins TRBV3-1 (or the pseudogene TRBV3-2) to TRBJ2-5; D unresolved. Trimming removed 4 bases from V and 5 bases from J, with 14 bases in between. CDR3 length equals 14 residues. The germline gives CDR1 LGHDT, CDR2 YNNKEL (reference sequence). The CDR3 coding sequence is TGTGCCAGCAGCCCCAGTGGCCCGGGCGAGACCCAGTACTTC. This sequence encodes CASSPSGPGETQYF.

J is TRBJ2-7 and V is TRBV6-6; D possibly matches TRBD1 or TRBD2 (6 bases each). Germline V gene sequence: CDR1 MNHNY, CDR2 SVGAGI (reference sequence). V lost 6 bases to trimming and J lost 0 bases, with 18 bases between them. There are 16 residues in the CDR3. In nucleotides, the CDR3 is TGTGCCAGCAGCTCTTGGGGGGCTGGGAACTCCTACGAGCAGTACTTC. It is translated as CASSSWGAGNSYEQYF.

J is TRBJ2-3 and V is TRBV5-4, with 9 nucleotides matching TRBD2. V lost 3 bases, J lost 2 bases, and 7 bases stayed unmatched. Germline CDR1 reads SGHNT; CDR2 reads YYREEE (reference sequence). There are 16 residues in the CDR3. The CDR3 region has the DNA TGTGCCAGCAGCTCCCGACTAGCGGATATCACAGATACGCAGTATTTT. As protein: CASSSRLADITDTQYF.

The genes are TRBV29-1 and TRBJ2-7, with D uncertain. From germline, CDR1 is SQVTM and CDR2 ANQGSEA. Between the trimmed V and J ends, which lost 7 bases and 3 bases, there was a span of 13 bases. This CDR3 spans 12 amino acids. This CDR3 reads CSAGKHNYEQYF. CDR3 bases: TGCAGCGCCGGAAAACACAACTACGAGCAGTACTTC.

V and J are TRBV24-1 and TRBJ1-2, with 10 bases matching TRBD1. This CDR3 has 13 amino acids. V was clipped by 5 bases and J by 8 bases; unmatched bases: 4. Germline V lookup: CDR1 KGHDR, CDR2 SFDVKD. CDR3 DNA: TGTGCCACCAGTGGGGAGACAGGGGGCGGCTACACCTTC. Translated, it gives CATSGETGGGYTF.

The chain recombines TRBV6-2 or TRBV6-3 with TRBJ1-2; D is unclear. The CDR3 contains 15 residues. Germline CDR1 and CDR2: MNHEY and SVGEGT. V lost 0 bases and J 6 bases, leaving 14 bases between the germline ends. Written as DNA, the CDR3 is TGTGCCAGCAGTTACTCGACGGGTTTTTTGGATGGCTACACCTTC. Its protein is CASSYSTGFLDGYTF.

The chain carries TRBV15 and TRBJ2-3; 7 nucleotides agree with TRBD2. The V and J ends lost 1 base and 4 bases, in that order; junction bases with no gene match: 8. CDR3 size: 16 residues. Per the germline V gene, CDR1 is LNHNV and CDR2 is YYDKDF (reference sequence). Here the CDR3 DNA reads TGTGCCACCAGCAGAGGAAGAGCGGGGACTTCAGATACGCAGTATTTT. This encodes CATSRGRAGTSDTQYF. Full variable domain (rest looked up from reference TRBV15 and TRBJ2-3): DAMVIQNPRYQVTQFGKPVTLSCSQTLNHNVMYWYQQKSSQAPKLLFHYYDKDFNNEADTPDNFQSRRPNTSFCFLDIRSPGLGDTAMYLCATSRGRAGTSDTQYFGPGTRLTVL.

About this clone itself: Other DNA sequences in the sample encode the same CDR3. The chain joins TRBV7-9 to TRBJ1-2, with D possibly being TRBD1 (5 bases). This CDR3 contains 13 residues. Per the germline V gene, CDR1 is SEHNR and CDR2 is FQNEAQ (reference sequence). The V and J ends lost 3 bases and 8 bases respectively, with 13 bases between them. The CDR3 nucleotides read TGTGCCAGCAGCTTGGGGCAGGGCGGAGGCTACACCTTC. This translates into CASSLGQGGGYTF.

The J gene is TRBJ1-4, the V gene TRBV5-1; D may be TRBD1 (6 bases). Trimming took off 0 bases at V and 1 base at J, with 10 bases between the two ends. Germline assignment: CDR1 SGHRS and CDR2 YFSETQ. The CDR3 extends over 16 amino acids. The CDR3 region is CASSLEPGVTNEKLFF. The CDR3 nucleotides are TGCGCCAGCAGCTTGGAGCCAGGGGTAACTAATGAAAAACTGTTTTTT.

The genes are TRBV27 and TRBJ2-3, with TRBD2 matching 13 bases. The CDR3 sequence is 16 residues long. Germline V gene data show CDR1 as MNHEY and CDR2 as SMNVEV (reference sequence). The V segment lost 5 bases and the J segment 2 bases; nucleotides outside the gene matches: 4. CDR3 in amino acids: CASSRGLAGPTDTQYF. In DNA, the CDR3 is TGTGCCAGCAGTCGGGGACTAGCGGGACCCACAGATACGCAGTATTTT.

This clone was seen a single time. The chain couples TRBV2 to TRBJ1-4; D is perhaps TRBD1 (6 bases). CDR3 size: 15 residues. Per germline, CDR1 SNHLY and CDR2 FYNNEI. Trimming removed 8 bases at V and 3 bases at J, with 16 bases between. CDR3 sequence reads: CASASGAQPNEKLFF. The CDR3 nucleotides read TGTGCCAGCGCATCAGGGGCGCAGCCTAATGAAAAACTGTTTTTT.

The chain recombines TRBV9 with TRBJ1-4; tentative D call: TRBD1 (5 bases). V shed 4 bases and J shed 8 bases, with 18 bases lying between them. CDR3 length equals 15 residues. CDR1 is SGDLS and CDR2 is YYNGEE in the germline V gene. The CDR3: CASSSKTGGVEKLFF. The CDR3 region has the DNA TGTGCCAGCAGCTCAAAGACCGGGGGAGTCGAAAAACTGTTTTTT. The full variable domain, with the rest looked up from reference TRBV9 and TRBJ1-4, is DSGVTQTPKHLITATGQRVTLRCSPRSGDLSVYWYQQSLDQGLQFLIQYYNGEERAKGNILERFSAQQFPDLHSELNLSSLELGDSALYFCASSSKTGGVEKLFFGSGTQLSVL.